These 29 T cell receptor beta chains came from one sample sequenced in a study of blood T cell repertoires in COVID-19. Libraries were prepared by immunoSEQ multiplex PCR; TCRdb keeps only in-frame clonotypes and omits some of them. The repertoire includes a few hundred thousand clones, just over 85% of them detected once, and about 15% sits in the top ten. Sequences were obtained from PBMCs or T cells enriched from blood (not recorded which). Every receptor here comes from a woman aged 45-59 years with acute COVID-19.

V usage is TRBV7-2 and J usage is TRBJ2-7, with TRBD2 matching over 9 bases. Germline V CDR1 and CDR2: SGHTA, FQGNSA. The CDR3 totals 15 residues. Trimming at V came to 4 bases and at J to 5 bases, leaving 9 bases not matched to a gene. The CDR3 region is CASSWVLAGFDEQYF. As DNA, the CDR3 is TGTGCCAGCAGCTGGGTACTAGCGGGTTTTGACGAGCAGTACTTC.

The rearrangement links TRBV4-3 to TRBJ1-5; a weak D match, TRBD1 (5 bases). The V end lost 5 bases, the J end lost 5 bases, and 13 bases lay between the germline ends. The CDR3 consists of 14 residues. Looked up from germline, CDR1 is LGHNA and CDR2 is YSLEER. The CDR3 DNA is TGCGCCAGCAGCTTGGGACTGAATCATCAGCCCCAGCATTTT. Translated: CASSLGLNHQPQHF.

The rearrangement links TRBV13 to TRBJ2-1; TRBD1 is a possible D gene (6 bases). The V gene lost 4 bases and the J gene lost 0 bases, with 16 bases spanning the gap. The germline V gene encodes CDR1 PRHDT and CDR2 FYEKMQ (reference sequence). There are 17 residues in the CDR3. Here the CDR3 DNA reads TGTGCCAGCAGCTCCTTCGGTGGACAGAGCTCCTACAATGAGCAGTTCTTC. It codes for CASSSFGGQSSYNEQFF.

The rearrangement links TRBV18 to TRBJ1-1; D remains ambiguous. CDR3 length: 15 amino acids. V lost 5 bases, J lost 7 bases, and 20 bases lay in between. Germline V CDR1 and CDR2: KGHSH, LQKENI. The CDR3 here is CASSNTKSGSSEAFF. CDR3 DNA: TGTGCCAGCTCAAATACAAAAAGCGGGAGCAGTGAAGCTTTCTTT.

The J gene is TRBJ2-3, the V gene TRBV7-2; 10 positions match TRBD1. The V segment lost 6 bases and the J segment 6 bases; nucleotides outside the gene matches: 3. CDR1 is SGHTA and CDR2 is FQGNSA in the germline V gene. This CDR3 is 13 amino acids long. The chain's CDR3 is CASRDRGWDTQYF. DNA of the CDR3: TGTGCCAGCAGGGACAGGGGGTGGGATACGCAGTATTTT.

V gene TRBV28 combines with J gene TRBJ2-2; weak D call: TRBD2 (7 bases). The CDR3 extends over 14 amino acids. The V gene's germline CDR1 is MDHEN and CDR2 SYDVKM. The germline V and J ends were trimmed by 11 bases and 2 bases, with 15 bases remaining between them. The CDR3 region is CAGGASGNTGELFF. The DNA of the CDR3 is TGTGCCGGGGGGGCTAGCGGAAACACCGGGGAGCTGTTTTTT.

V gene TRBV19 combines with J gene TRBJ2-1; D perhaps matches TRBD1 (6 bases). The CDR3 length is 14 residues. Germline values: CDR1 LNHDA, CDR2 SQIVND (reference sequence). The V gene lost 5 bases and the J gene lost 4 bases, with 12 bases spanning the gap. CDR3: CASSLTRGYNEQFF. The CDR3 DNA is TGTGCCAGTAGTTTAACCAGGGGATACAATGAGCAGTTCTTC.

The CDR3 DNA reads TGTGCCAGCAGTTTGTCCTTCGGGGGCTACACCTTC. Translating it yields CASSLSFGGYTF. The chain has TRBV28 and TRBJ1-2; D not resolved. The CDR3 is made up of 12 amino acids. The ends were cut back, 3 bases at V and 8 bases at J, with 10 bases in the middle. Per germline, CDR1 MDHEN and CDR2 SYDVKM.

This clone has just one count. This chain's CDR3 is CASSQGTRNTEAFF. Written as DNA, the CDR3 is TGTGCCAGCAGCCAAGGGACACGGAACACTGAAGCTTTCTTT. The V gene is TRBV3-1 (or the pseudogene TRBV3-2), the J gene TRBJ1-1, with D possibly matching TRBD1 (5 bases). This CDR3 region has 14 residues. The V end was cut by 1 base, the J end by 1 base, with 7 bases between. From germline, CDR1 is LGHDT and CDR2 YNNKEL (reference sequence).

This chain uses TRBV4-1 with TRBJ2-7; 11 nucleotides align to TRBD2. The junction had 5 bases not matched to a gene; V was cut back by 5 bases and J by 2 bases. CDR1 is MGHRA and CDR2 is YSYEKL in the germline V gene. CDR3 length: 15 amino acids. CDR3 in amino acids: CASSGGLAEAYEQYF. DNA for the CDR3: TGCGCCAGCAGCGGGGGACTAGCGGAAGCCTACGAGCAGTACTTC.

This clone was counted a single time. The V and J genes are TRBV18 and TRBJ1-2, with D possibly being TRBD1 (5 bases). V shed 1 base and J shed 2 bases, with 5 bases lying between them. Germline CDR1 reads KGHSH; CDR2 reads LQKENI. The CDR3 runs to 13 residues. The DNA of the CDR3 is TGTGCCAGCTCACCACAGGGGAACTATGGCTACACCTTC. Protein product: CASSPQGNYGYTF. The variable domain in full, with the rest retrieved from reference TRBV18 and TRBJ1-2, is NAGVMQNPRHLVRRRGQEARLRCSPMKGHSHVYWYRQLPEEGLKFMVYLQKENIIDESGMPKERFSAEFPKEGPSILRIQQVVRGDSAAYFCASSPQGNYGYTFGSGTRLTVV.

The rearrangement uses TRBV19 and TRBJ2-1, with D tentatively TRBD2 (6 bases). CDR3 length: 18 amino acids. Germline values: CDR1 LNHDA, CDR2 SQIVND (reference sequence). V shed 0 bases and J shed 7 bases, with 22 bases lying between them. Written as DNA, the CDR3 is TGTGCCAGTAGTATAGAACCGACCCTCCTACGGGAGAAGAATGAGCAGTTCTTC. Residues: CASSIEPTLLREKNEQFF.

The J gene is TRBJ2-1, the V gene TRBV7-9; 11 bases are shared with TRBD2. The CDR3 has 15 residues. Losses at the gene ends were 5 bases for V and 7 bases for J; bases not matched to a gene: 7. Germline CDR1 SEHNR, CDR2 FQNEAQ (reference sequence). DNA of the CDR3: TGTGCCAGCAGCCCCCCACTAGCGGGAGTGAATGAGCAGTTCTTC. It codes for CASSPPLAGVNEQFF.

The chain uses TRBV4-2 and TRBJ2-7; TRBD2 matches 14 bases. The CDR3 consists of 22 residues. Trimming at V came to 3 bases and at J to 2 bases, leaving 21 bases not matched to a gene. From germline, CDR1 is LGHNA and CDR2 YNFKEQ. CDR3 nucleotides: TGTGCCAGCAGCCAGCCGATAGGGGGGACTAGCGGGAGTCCCGCGGCCGCCTACGAGCAGTACTTC. Translation gives CASSQPIGGTSGSPAAAYEQYF.

The V call is TRBV6-2 or TRBV6-3, the J call TRBJ1-5, with D possibly matching TRBD1 (6 bases). Germline V gives CDR1 MNHEY, CDR2 SVGEGT. The CDR3 extends over 13 amino acids. V dropped 5 bases and J dropped 5 bases, with 10 bases sitting between them. DNA for the CDR3: TGTGCCAGCAGTACGGACAGTCATCAGCCCCAGCATTTT. Encoded protein: CASSTDSHQPQHF.

This chain uses TRBV19 with TRBJ1-2; 7 bases align to TRBD1. The CDR3 has 17 residues. The J segment lost 5 bases and the V segment lost 5 bases, leaving 17 bases of the junction unmatched. Germline CDR1 LNHDA, CDR2 SQIVND (reference sequence). The CDR3 region has the DNA TGTGCCAGTAGTTCACAGGGGACTCTCCACCACGTTTATGGCTACACCTTC. This sequence encodes CASSSQGTLHHVYGYTF. The variable domain in full, with the rest retrieved from reference TRBV19 and TRBJ1-2, is DGGITQSPKYLFRKEGQNVTLSCEQNLNHDAMYWYRQDPGQGLRLIYYSQIVNDFQKGDIAEGYSVSREKKESFPLTVTSAQKNPTAFYLCASSSQGTLHHVYGYTFGSGTRLTVV.

The genes are TRBV19 and TRBJ1-3; D not certain. The CDR3 extends over 14 amino acids. CDR1 and CDR2 from the germline V gene are LNHDA and SQIVND (reference sequence). V lost 3 bases and J 0 bases, leaving 6 bases between the germline ends. The CDR3: CASSMSGSGNTIYF. CDR3 coding DNA: TGTGCCAGTAGTATGTCGGGCTCTGGAAACACCATATATTTT.

This clone was detected only once. The CDR3 nucleotides read TGTGCCAGCAGCTCGGGACAGGGGGCCGAGGACGAAAAACTGTTTTTT. Protein product: CASSSGQGAEDEKLFF. The rearrangement uses TRBV9 and TRBJ1-4; 12 nucleotides line up with TRBD1. Trimming took 4 bases from V and 8 from J; bases not matched to a gene: 9. The length of the CDR3 is 16 residues. Per the germline V gene, CDR1 is SGDLS and CDR2 is YYNGEE.

This chain uses TRBV19 with TRBJ1-5; tentatively, D is TRBD1 (6 bases). Per germline, CDR1 LNHDA and CDR2 SQIVND (reference sequence). V lost 7 bases to trimming and J lost 2 bases, with 15 bases between them. The CDR3 has 15 amino acids. The CDR3 nucleotides read TGTGCCAGTAAGGTGGCGGACAGAGGCAATCAGCCCCAGCATTTT. Its protein is CASKVADRGNQPQHF.

This clone appeared a single time. The chain links TRBV6-5 to TRBJ2-1, with 11 bases matching TRBD2. The length of the CDR3 is 14 residues. V was pared by 4 bases and J by 8 bases, with 4 bases of the junction left unmatched. Per germline, CDR1 MNHEY and CDR2 SVGAGI. The CDR3 bases are TGTGCCAGCAGTTTAGCGGGAGGGCCTGATGAGCAGTTCTTC. It translates to CASSLAGGPDEQFF.

V and J are TRBV7-2 and TRBJ1-4; D may be TRBD1 (6 bases). This CDR3 has 13 residues. The ends were cut back, 3 bases at V and 6 bases at J, with 8 bases in the middle. From germline, CDR1 is SGHTA and CDR2 FQGNSA. CDR3 sequence: CASSFRTDEKLFF. CDR3 nucleotide sequence: TGTGCCAGCAGCTTCCGGACAGATGAAAAACTGTTTTTT.

The chain combines TRBV4-3 with TRBJ1-4, with a possible D match to TRBD1 (5 bases). V was pared by 4 bases and J by 8 bases, with 14 bases between. There are 14 residues in the CDR3. Germline loops: CDR1 LGHNA, CDR2 YSLEER. The CDR3: CASSLHTGGEKLFF. The CDR3 DNA sequence: TGCGCCAGCAGCCTCCACACGGGGGGAGAAAAACTGTTTTTT.

The gene calls are TRBV2 and TRBJ1-4; unclear D gene. Trimming left V 6 bases short and J 3 bases short, with 17 bases between. This CDR3 is built from 16 residues. Germline lookup yields CDR1 SNHLY and CDR2 FYNNEI. The CDR3 loop reads CASSGRVRSANEKLFF. In nucleotides, the CDR3 is TGTGCCAGCAGCGGCCGGGTTCGGTCGGCTAATGAAAAACTGTTTTTT.

The chain employs TRBV19 and TRBJ1-1; TRBD1 matches at 7 bases. Germline V gene data show CDR1 as LNHDA and CDR2 as SQIVND (reference sequence). Trimming at V came to 4 bases and at J to 1 base, leaving 6 bases not matched to a gene. This CDR3 region has 15 residues. Written as DNA, the CDR3 is TGTGCCAGTAGTAGAACCGGGACAGAGAACACTGAAGCTTTCTTT. It specifies CASSRTGTENTEAFF.

In DNA, the CDR3 is TGTGCCAGCAGCCCTTACCCGACGACAGGCCGAGCTAACGAGCAGTACTTC. Protein product: CASSPYPTTGRANEQYF. The V gene is TRBV3-1 (or the pseudogene TRBV3-2), the J gene TRBJ2-7; the D gene is possibly TRBD1 (6 bases). This CDR3 has 17 residues. Germline V gene lookup returns CDR1 LGHDT and CDR2 YNNKEL (reference sequence). V was shortened by 4 bases and J by 5 bases, with 24 bases between the two germline ends.

This sequence joins TRBV7-8 and TRBJ1-4; D is possibly TRBD1 (5 bases). The CDR3 spans 15 residues. Germline V lookup: CDR1 SGHVS, CDR2 FQNEAQ. Deletions cut 3 bases from V and 2 bases from J, with 10 bases between. CDR3 in DNA: TGTGCCAGCAGCTTCGACAGTCTTACTAATGAAAAACTGTTTTTT. Translation gives CASSFDSLTNEKLFF.

The CDR3 DNA follows: TGTGCCAGCAGCGGAAGACAGAACACTGAAGCTTTCTTT. It specifies CASSGRQNTEAFF. V and J are TRBV5-5 and TRBJ1-1; D remains unclear. Trimming cost V 4 bases and J 1 base, with 8 bases left between them. In germline, CDR1 is SGHKS, CDR2 YYEKEE (reference sequence). The CDR3 totals 13 residues.

The rearrangement joins TRBV19 to TRBJ1-1; tentatively, D is TRBD1 (5 bases). CDR1 is LNHDA and CDR2 is SQIVND in the germline V gene (reference sequence). Trimming cost V 0 bases and J 4 bases, with 9 bases left between them. The CDR3 extends over 14 amino acids. CDR3 DNA sequence: TGTGCCAGTAGTATAGATGGGGGGAGCACTGAAGCTTTCTTT. Protein: CASSIDGGSTEAFF.

This clone has just one count. This chain connects TRBV28 to TRBJ1-1; tentatively, D is TRBD1 (5 bases). Trimming stripped 6 bases from V and 1 base from J, with 15 bases between. Looked up from germline, CDR1 is MDHEN and CDR2 is SYDVKM. The CDR3 loop spans 15 amino acids. DNA of the CDR3: TGTGCCAGCAGCTTCAACGGGGGTCGGAACACTGAAGCTTTCTTT. This gives the protein CASSFNGGRNTEAFF.